These 30 T cell receptor beta chains share one sample of origin, sequenced in a study of blood T cell repertoires in COVID-19 (dated by TCRdb to about 2020). The method was the immunoSEQ multiplex PCR assay. The table was pulled from immuneACCESS by TCRdb, which kept in-frame rearrangements only. Such tables lose some clones; where checked, under half of the loss comes from unresolved V genes, and the rest has no known cause. The sample data list about 170,000 clones, and about 85% of these were observed just once. Together, the top ten hold roughly 7% of the sample. Sequenced sample: peripheral blood. The source is a woman at least 80 years old in a cohort sampled during active or convalescent COVID-19.

This clone was seen a single time. The chain couples TRBV20-1 to TRBJ1-2; no clear D gene. This CDR3 is built from 9 residues. The ends were cut back, 6 bases at V and 13 bases at J, with 12 bases in the middle. CDR1 is DFQATT, CDR2 SNEGSKA, per germline (reference sequence). CDR3 in amino acids: CSALDRSTF. DNA for the CDR3: TGCAGTGCCCTAGATAGATCCACCTTC.

The V and J genes are TRBV9 and TRBJ2-7, with D perhaps matching TRBD2 (6 bases). Germline V gene lookup returns CDR1 SGDLS and CDR2 YYNGEE. The germline V and J ends were trimmed by 0 bases and 3 bases, with 16 bases remaining between them. The CDR3 totals 16 residues. CDR3 region: CASSVEMGGSIYEQYF. Written as DNA, the CDR3 is TGTGCCAGCAGCGTAGAAATGGGGGGATCGATCTACGAGCAGTACTTC.

The rearrangement links TRBV9 to TRBJ1-3; D is unresolved. The V and J ends lost 4 bases and 0 bases respectively, with 14 bases between them. This CDR3 has 16 amino acids. The germline gives CDR1 SGDLS, CDR2 YYNGEE. CDR3 protein: CASSPHVSISGNTIYF. The CDR3 DNA is TGTGCCAGCAGCCCACACGTCTCGATCTCTGGAAACACCATATATTTT.

The chain has TRBV18 and TRBJ2-5; D call uncertain. This CDR3 has 14 amino acids. V lost 2 bases and J 2 bases, leaving 9 bases between the germline ends. Germline V gene sequence: CDR1 KGHSH, CDR2 LQKENI. This CDR3 reads CASSPLVRQETQYF. The CDR3 DNA follows: TGTGCCAGCTCACCATTAGTTAGACAAGAGACCCAGTACTTC. Filled out from reference TRBV18 and TRBJ2-5, the complete variable domain reads NAGVMQNPRHLVRRRGQEARLRCSPMKGHSHVYWYRQLPEEGLKFMVYLQKENIIDESGMPKERFSAEFPKEGPSILRIQQVVRGDSAAYFCASSPLVRQETQYFGPGTRLLVL.

The genes are TRBV7-9 and TRBJ1-4; D is unresolved. The CDR3 is made up of 11 amino acids. CDR1 and CDR2 (germline): SEHNR, FQNEAQ (reference sequence). Trimming pared 5 bases from V and 8 bases from J, leaving 6 bases between. The CDR3 loop reads CASSPEEKLFF. The CDR3 DNA follows: TGTGCCAGCAGCCCCGAGGAAAAACTGTTTTTT.

The chain recombines TRBV19 with TRBJ1-5; D is unclear. The germline V gene encodes CDR1 LNHDA and CDR2 SQIVND (reference sequence). This CDR3 spans 15 amino acids. The ends were cut back, 1 base at V and 2 bases at J, with 9 bases in the middle. This CDR3 is CASSIGAQGNQPQHF. The CDR3 DNA follows: TGTGCCAGTAGTATAGGGGCGCAAGGCAATCAGCCCCAGCATTTT.

This chain links TRBV6-5 with TRBJ2-5; 9 nucleotides match TRBD1. V lost 0 bases to trimming and J lost 7 bases; unmatched junction nucleotides: 3. Germline CDR1 is MNHEY and CDR2 is SVGAGI. The CDR3 runs 14 residues. The CDR3 DNA follows: TGTGCCAGCAGTTACTCGGGACAGGGTGGGACCCAGTACTTC. It codes for CASSYSGQGGTQYF.

This chain joins TRBV24-1 and TRBJ2-4; perhaps TRBD2 as D (5 bases). The CDR3 extends over 13 amino acids. Deletions cut 6 bases from V and 8 bases from J, with 13 bases between. CDR1 and CDR2 from the germline V gene are KGHDR and SFDVKD. The CDR3 nucleotides read TGTGCCACCAGTTCCCAGGCCGGGGACATTCAGTACTTC. Translated, it gives CATSSQAGDIQYF.

The V call is TRBV20-1, the J call TRBJ2-5, with a weak D call TRBD2 (6 bases). V gave up 3 bases and J gave up 5 bases, with 16 bases separating them. Germline CDR1 is DFQATT and CDR2 is SNEGSKA (reference sequence). The length of the CDR3 is 14 residues. In DNA, the CDR3 is TGCAGTGCTAGTATGGGGGGAGGACGGGAGACCCAGTACTTC. Translated: CSASMGGGRETQYF.

V usage is TRBV11-3 and J usage is TRBJ2-3, with a possible D match to TRBD2 (7 bases). CDR1 is SGHNT and CDR2 is YENEEA in the germline V gene. Trimming pared 1 base from V and 7 bases from J, leaving 12 bases between. This CDR3 is 14 amino acids long. In DNA, the CDR3 is TGTGCCAGCAGCTTAGGGGGGGGGCCTTATACGCAGTATTTT. The encoded protein is CASSLGGGPYTQYF.

The chain is built from TRBV21-1 and TRBJ2-7; the listed D gene, TRBD2, was not tested against the DNA. TRBV21-1 is tagged as a pseudogene. The CDR3 contains 16 residues. The CDR3 is CASISWASWGSYEQYV. Written as DNA, the CDR3 is TGTGCCAGCATCTCGTGGGCTAGCTGGGGCTCCTACGAGCAGTACGTC.

This clone was detected only once. The J gene is TRBJ1-2, the V gene TRBV30; TRBD1 matches 12 bases. This CDR3 comprises 21 residues. The germline V gene has CDR1 GTSNPN and CDR2 SVGIG (reference sequence). J lost 4 bases, V lost 2 bases, and 23 bases had no gene match. The CDR3 reads CAWSPPGQGALTLMSRYGYTF. CDR3 in DNA: TGTGCCTGGAGTCCCCCGGGACAGGGGGCGCTGACGTTAATGTCTCGCTATGGCTACACCTTC.

This clone was observed a single time. The chain links TRBV13 to TRBJ2-1; TRBD2 agrees at 12 bases. This CDR3 spans 12 amino acids. Per the germline V gene, CDR1 is PRHDT and CDR2 is FYEKMQ (reference sequence). V shed 5 bases, J shed 15 bases, and the junction held 5 bases outside the gene matches. CDR3 protein: CASSLGLAGPFF. Written as DNA, the CDR3 is TGTGCCAGCAGCCTCGGACTAGCGGGGCCGTTCTTC.

This clone was seen once. The V call is TRBV9, the J call TRBJ1-2; 8 positions match TRBD1. The CDR3 runs to 19 residues. Germline lookup yields CDR1 SGDLS and CDR2 YYNGEE. Trimming at V came to 4 bases and at J to 3 bases, leaving 20 bases not matched to a gene. The DNA of the CDR3 is TGTGCCAGCAGCAATCCGAGACAGGGGCGAACAACCACAGACTATGGCTACACCTTC. Amino acid sequence: CASSNPRQGRTTTDYGYTF.

The gene calls are TRBV7-8 and TRBJ1-3, with D maybe TRBD1 (6 bases). The CDR3 has 15 residues. V lost 5 bases, J lost 0 bases, and 11 bases lay in between. From germline, CDR1 is SGHVS and CDR2 FQNEAQ. The CDR3 DNA is TGTGCCAGCAGCCTCCAGGGGCTCTCTGGAAACACCATATATTTT. Residues: CASSLQGLSGNTIYF. The variable domain in full, completed from reference TRBV7-8 and TRBJ1-3, reads GAGVSQSPRYKVAKRGQDVALRCDPISGHVSLFWYQQALGQGPEFLTYFQNEAQLDKSGLPSDRFFAERPEGSVSTLKIQRTQQEDSAVYLCASSLQGLSGNTIYFGEGSWLTVV.

This clone appeared once. V usage is TRBV10-3 and J usage is TRBJ2-3; 14 bases are a match to TRBD2. V shed 2 bases and J 5 bases; nucleotides not matched to a gene: 9. Per the germline V gene, CDR1 is ENHRY and CDR2 is SYGVKD. The CDR3 spans 18 residues. The CDR3 loop reads CAISEPGLAGALGDTQYF. The DNA of the CDR3 is TGTGCCATCAGTGAGCCGGGACTAGCGGGAGCTTTAGGAGATACGCAGTATTTT.

This chain links TRBV5-1 with TRBJ1-1, with 11 bases aligning to TRBD1. There are 15 residues in the CDR3. V trimming: 5 bases; J trimming: 5 bases; junction bases outside the gene matches: 8. Germline CDR1 and CDR2: SGHRS and YFSETQ. The CDR3 DNA follows: TGCGCCAGCAGAAATCCCGGGACAGGGGGAACTGAAGCTTTCTTT. Protein sequence: CASRNPGTGGTEAFF.

The count of this clone is one. The genes are TRBV4-1 and TRBJ2-7, with D tentatively TRBD2 (6 bases). This CDR3 comprises 14 residues. The V gene lost 1 base and the J gene lost 6 bases, with 13 bases spanning the gap. Germline CDR1 is MGHRA and CDR2 is YSYEKL. The CDR3 loop is CASSQVVGGSEQYV. CDR3 nucleotides: TGCGCCAGCAGCCAAGTTGTTGGGGGGTCCGAGCAGTACGTC.

The gene calls are TRBV10-3 and TRBJ1-2; tentative D call: TRBD1 (6 bases). CDR3 length equals 14 residues. Trimming took off 4 bases at V and 6 bases at J, with 15 bases between the two ends. Germline V gives CDR1 ENHRY, CDR2 SYGVKD. CDR3 sequence: CAISGQGKVHGYTF. In DNA form, the CDR3 reads TGTGCCATCAGTGGGCAGGGGAAAGTCCATGGCTACACCTTC.

This chain connects TRBV7-8 to TRBJ2-3; D perhaps matches TRBD2 (6 bases). Germline CDR1 SGHVS, CDR2 FQNEAQ. V lost 5 bases to trimming and J lost 4 bases, with 10 bases between them. This CDR3 has 13 residues. CDR3 nucleotide sequence: TGTGCCAGCAGCCGAGGGACTTCAGATACGCAGTATTTT. It translates to CASSRGTSDTQYF.

This clone turned up a few times. V is TRBV9 and J is TRBJ2-7; tentative D call: TRBD2 (6 bases). V was cut by 4 bases and J by 5 bases, with 16 bases left in between. The germline CDR1 and CDR2 sequences are SGDLS and YYNGEE. CDR3 length: 14 amino acids. Here the CDR3 reads CASSSPSPGDEQYF. The CDR3 bases are TGTGCCAGCAGCTCTCCCTCCCCGGGGGACGAGCAGTACTTC. The full variable domain, completed using reference TRBV9 and TRBJ2-7, is DSGVTQTPKHLITATGQRVTLRCSPRSGDLSVYWYQQSLDQGLQFLIQYYNGEERAKGNILERFSAQQFPDLHSELNLSSLELGDSALYFCASSSPSPGDEQYFGPGTRLTVT.

The chain has TRBV2 and TRBJ1-1; a weak D match, TRBD1 (6 bases). Trimming took off 9 bases at V and 6 bases at J, with 23 bases between the two ends. This CDR3 contains 15 residues. Germline V gene lookup returns CDR1 SNHLY and CDR2 FYNNEI. CDR3 DNA: TGTGCCAGTCTCCCGTTACAGGGATCCTCCGCTGAAGCTTTCTTT. Its translation: CASLPLQGSSAEAFF.

Here the CDR3 reads CAWTGDEGSPLHF. CDR3 DNA: TGTGCCTGGACGGGGGATGAGGGTTCACCCCTCCACTTT. V is TRBV30 and J is TRBJ1-6; tentative D call: TRBD1 (5 bases). The CDR3 sequence is 13 residues long. The V end was cut by 4 bases, the J end by 9 bases, with 13 bases between. Per the germline V gene, CDR1 is GTSNPN and CDR2 is SVGIG (reference sequence).

This clone was detected once. This chain uses TRBV10-2 with TRBJ2-1, with 12 bases matching TRBD2. J lost 5 bases, V lost 3 bases, and 11 bases had no gene match. The length of the CDR3 is 18 residues. Germline loops: CDR1 WSHSY, CDR2 SAAADI. In DNA form, the CDR3 reads TGCGCCAGCAGTGAAGGACGGACTAGCGGGAAACTAAACAATGAGCAGTTCTTC. Protein product: CASSEGRTSGKLNNEQFF.

This clone was seen once. The chain is built from TRBV7-6 and TRBJ1-1; TRBD1 matches 8 bases. The CDR3 has 15 amino acids. V gave up 5 bases and J gave up 4 bases; unmatched junction bases: 9. CDR1 and CDR2 (germline): SGHVS, FNYEAQ. The CDR3 here is CASSQWTGYTTEAFF. CDR3 nucleotides: TGTGCCAGCAGCCAATGGACAGGGTATACCACTGAAGCTTTCTTT.

Points on this clone: The junction shows a germline mismatch at one end, possibly a read error. The rearrangement joins TRBV4-2 to TRBJ2-1; possibly TRBD2 for D (6 bases). Germline assignment: CDR1 LGHNA and CDR2 YNFKEQ. This CDR3 has 15 residues. The CDR3 DNA sequence: TGTGCCAGCAGCCAAGAGCGGGGCGACGTAGCTCCTATGGTCTTC. The encoded protein is CASSQERGDVAPMVF.

The rearrangement uses TRBV11-2 and TRBJ2-1, with a tentative D call TRBD2 (5 bases). Trimming took 5 bases from V and 8 from J, leaving 13 bases between them. The CDR3 runs to 13 residues. CDR1 is SGHAT and CDR2 is FQNNGV in the germline V gene. The CDR3 region is CASSPNVRDEQFF. The CDR3 region has the DNA TGTGCCAGCAGCCCGAATGTGAGGGATGAGCAGTTCTTC.

V is TRBV19 and J is TRBJ1-6, with D possibly being TRBD1 (6 bases). Germline CDR1 is LNHDA and CDR2 is SQIVND (reference sequence). The CDR3 runs 14 residues. Trimming removed 3 bases at V and 7 bases at J, with 10 bases between. The CDR3 nucleotides read TGTGCCAGTAGTATCCGACAGGACAATTCACCCCTCCACTTT. Translating gives CASSIRQDNSPLHF.

This chain joins TRBV2 and TRBJ2-7; 12 bases are a match to TRBD2. Germline CDR1 is SNHLY and CDR2 is FYNNEI. V lost 0 bases to trimming and J lost 2 bases; unmatched junction nucleotides: 8. The CDR3 extends over 18 amino acids. CDR3 in DNA: TGTGCCAGCAGTGAAGCGCCGATAGGACTAGCGGGAACCTACGAGCAGTACGTC. Protein sequence: CASSEAPIGLAGTYEQYV.

This clone was observed a few times. V and J are TRBV9 and TRBJ1-6, with D unclear. Germline V gene sequence: CDR1 SGDLS, CDR2 YYNGEE. Deletions cut 3 bases from V and 7 bases from J, with 14 bases between. The CDR3 is 15 residues long. In DNA, the CDR3 is TGTGCCAGCAGCGGAGAGACGCGGTTAAATTCACCCCTCCACTTT. Its protein product is CASSGETRLNSPLHF.